The entry below describes one T cell receptor beta chain. Its antigen is not yet known. No much larger clonotype is one base removed from it; base qualities were not supplied. In the paper's terms, the time point label means: baseline before first vaccination. Samples from vaccinated people were obtained from the UK trials COV001 and COV002, which included a single-blind randomized controlled phase 2/3 trial of AZD1222 (ChAdOx1 nCoV-19) in healthy adults. For TCRbeta chain sequencing, PBMC samples from trial participants were taken at day 0 and at day 28 after the second dose. Including cysteine and phenylalanine, the CDR3 has 14 amino acids. Here the CDR3 DNA is all that survives: 42 bases in frame from base 1. The data originate from a study of T cell responses to AZD1222 COVID-19 vaccine (dated by TCRdb to the early 2020s). Looking at the study overall: Because spike-specific TCR depth and breadth did not differ between the two schedules, AZD1222 recipients who got a second dose at roughly 4 weeks were pooled with those who got a second dose at roughly 12 weeks. TCR sequencing was performed for approximately 240 trial participants, of whom around 210 were given two doses of AZD1222 and roughly 25 were given two doses of MenACWY control vaccine. Trial participants were enrolled by age into 18-55, 56-69 and 70-plus year subgroups, with 148, 28 and 57 TCR-sequenced participants respectively.

On the study overall, not on this receptor specifically: Because no day 14 peak-response samples were available, repertoires were characterized only after the peak T cell response. Conclusions about previously exposed vaccinees were limited because only six AZD1222 recipients were SARS-CoV-2 seropositive at baseline. Most participants were white British and females outnumbered males, and the authors suggested that clonal diversity may have been underestimated. Spike-specific TCR breadth and depth rose significantly after two AZD1222 doses compared with day 0 and with MenACWY recipients. The vaccine-associated CD4 TCRs covered the entire spike protein, and the dominant responses fell in regions 160-218 and 743-854. Reportedly, almost half of the unique spike-specific TCRs recognized epitopes lying outside the regions that are mutated in the B.1.351 and B.1.1.7 variants. The 56-69-year group was small, and its depth increase did not reach significance, likely because of low power.

The CDR3 regions of human TCRbeta chains were subjected to immunosequencing. From the authors' description of their analysis: Repertoire TCRs were matched against a reference library of SARS-CoV-2-specific TCRs generated with the MIRA antigen-specificity platform. Breadth was defined as the fraction of unique TCRs that were SARS-CoV-2-associated, and depth was defined as the fraction of total T cells that were SARS-CoV-2-associated. Each spike-specific TCR was assigned to its reactive spike region and to a CD4 or CD8 class using the MIRA data. Log10-transformed breadth and depth values were compared by one-way ANOVA with Sidak's multiple comparisons tests. Here the immuneACCESS table is served through TCRdb, limited to in-frame sequences with V and J called. Missing clones are a known gap in these copies; in checked studies unresolved V genes cover under half, and the rest lacks a known reason. The V and J calls and clone size come from that table; D and trimming were worked out from the DNA. A total of about 110,000 clones appear in this sample, roughly 90% of them only once. Of the sample, around 1.7% is held by the ten largest clones.

The clonotype comes from an adult in good health. The chain was built from TRBV1 and TRBJ1-1. TRBV1 is designated a pseudogene. Sample: peripheral blood, taken on day 0 of AZD1222 vaccination. The CDR3 reads as follows: CTSGTPASDTEAFF. The sequenced DNA: TGCACCAGCGGAACCCCGGCGAGTGACACTGAAGCTTTCTTT.